The clone carrying this T cell receptor beta chain has just a few counts. Its antigen is not identified. This entry belongs to a study of identical twins. General study points: Memory repertoires lacked the insertion deficit that abundant cord blood beta clonotypes showed. The authors noted that invariant MAIT and iNKT cells could partly confound zero-insertion analyses.

TCRdb processed the 5' RACE reads anew with MiXCR; each CDR3 protein has one entry. The sample includes 400,000 to 550,000 distinct CDR3 sequences, roughly 13% of them seen just once. These data also featured in a second study, about yellow fever vaccine responses in identical twins.

The sequence derives from a woman aged 18-30 years in good health. Sequencing was done on a sample of CD4+ T cells sorted from blood.

DNA for the CDR3: TGCGCCAGCAGCTACCTGGGGGCCCGCACAGATACGCAGTATTTT. This gives the protein CASSYLGARTDTQYF. This chain links TRBV5-1 with TRBJ2-3, with D tentatively TRBD1 (6 bases). Germline-derived CDR1 and CDR2 are SGHRS and YFSETQ. V lost 3 bases and J lost 1, with 12 bases in between. This CDR3 contains 15 residues. Drawing the rest from reference TRBV5-1 and TRBJ2-3, the complete variable domain is KAGVTQTPRYLIKTRGQQVTLSCSPISGHRSVSWYQQTPGQGLQFLFEYFSETQRNKGNFPGRFSGRQFSNSRSEMNVSTLELGDSALYLCASSYLGARTDTQYFGPGTRLTVL.